This record looks at one T cell receptor beta chain sequence and its context. Antigen: not known. The study used samples holding about 0.9-10 million cryopreserved PBMC before DNA extraction. These data are taken from a study of long-term antiretroviral therapy in people with HIV. Study results and caveats: Controls had broader CDR3 length ranges than HIV repertoires did. ART adherence, viral resistance and therapy changes were undocumented.

The CDR3 sequence is 16 residues long. CDR1 and CDR2 (germline): MDHEN, SYDVKM. J lost 7 bases, V lost 1 base, and 7 bases had no gene match. The run of the v3.0 immunoSEQ assay was at survey level. Assay: immunoSEQ multiplex PCR; the TCRdb copy retains only in-frame clones and omits some. The sample has tens of thousands of clones; 70% to 90% are singletons. The specimen comprised unsorted PBMCs, sampled 1.2 years after starting antiretroviral therapy. The TCR comes from a man between 45 and 60 years old with HIV. The rearrangement joins TRBV28 to TRBJ2-1, with 10 bases fitting TRBD2. CDR3 coding DNA: TGTGCCAGCAGTTTATTCAGCGGGGGGGCCGTAAATGAGCAGTTCTTC. Its translation: CASSLFSGGAVNEQFF.